This T cell receptor (beta chain) stems from a study of tumor-infiltrating lymphocytes in glioblastoma multiforme. Findings and limits, study-wide: Unequal TCR RNA per T cell might skew measured clone sizes. Only one glioblastoma patient had TCR and mutation analysis. No surface-marker sorting into functional T cell subtypes was done.

Worth noting for this clonotype: The antigen remains unidentified.

V shed 2 bases and J shed 9 bases, with 14 bases lying between them. The CDR3 is 15 residues long. Germline CDR1 MNHEY, CDR2 SVGEGT. TCR beta libraries were built from RNA through three nested multiplex PCR rounds using modified ARM-PCR. Input was approximately 0.5 ug total RNA, reverse-transcribed with a C-beta primer. TCRdb itself ran the multiplex PCR reads through MiXCR, one entry per CDR3 protein. The table lists roughly 8,400 distinct CDR3 sequences, about 74% of them singletons. The clonotype was recovered from a male donor with glioblastoma. V is TRBV6-2 or TRBV6-3 and J is TRBJ1-6, with unresolved D. Sample: brain tumor tissue. Here the CDR3 DNA reads TGTGCCAGCAGTTACGAGGGAGGTATCGGTTCACCCCTCCACTTT. Amino acid sequence: CASSYEGGIGSPLHF.